This T cell receptor (beta chain) was retrieved from a study of CD8 T cells in Susac syndrome. When the RNA was reverse transcribed, random hexamers were used with an input of about 0.45 to 1 ug. TCRdb called the immunoSEQ multiplex PCR reads again in MiXCR, with one record for every CDR3 protein. Among some 130,000 distinct CDR3 sequences listed, 95% were seen once. This CDR3 is 16 amino acids long. V was clipped by 1 base and J by 0 bases; unmatched bases: 5. The V gene's germline CDR1 is MGHRA and CDR2 YSYEKL. The material sequenced was CD8+ T cells from PBMCs. The receptor was derived from a human donor with Susac syndrome. The chain combines TRBV4-1 with TRBJ2-7, with 8 positions matching TRBD1. Here the CDR3 reads CASSQGTGFFSYEQYF. Written as DNA, the CDR3 is TGCGCCAGCAGCCAAGGGACAGGGTTTTTCTCCTACGAGCAGTACTTC.